This T cell receptor beta chain was recovered during a study of T cells in Graves' hyperthyroidism and ophthalmopathy. No ophthalmopathy progression within 18 months constituted stable Graves' hyperthyroidism. Any patient presenting with uncontrolled infection, other autoimmune disease, pregnancy or lactation was left out. Fresh peripheral blood, 9.5 to 10 ml of it, supplied the PBMCs. Template material for amplifying TCR beta CDR3 regions consisted of RNA transcripts. RT-PCR in the first round (using the HTBI primer set) targeted the TCR CDR3. A single record per CDR3 protein comes from TCRdb applying MiXCR to the multiplex PCR reads. The repertoire includes over 700,000 distinct CDR3 sequences, under 45% of them detected once, and more than 25% sits in the top ten. This clonotype was recorded many times. The sequencing input was blood. This receptor was identified in a woman in her 40s with Graves' hyperthyroidism.

In DNA, the CDR3 is TGTGCCATCAGTGAGTCGAGGGGAGCTAACTATGGCTACACCTTC. Amino acids: CAISESRGANYGYTF. V usage is TRBV10-3 and J usage is TRBJ1-2, with D maybe TRBD1 (5 bases). The V end was cut by 0 bases, the J end by 0 bases, with 8 bases between. Germline values: CDR1 ENHRY, CDR2 SYGVKD. This CDR3 region has 15 residues.